A single sample is the source of the 29 T cell receptor beta chains below, sequenced in a study of blood T cells in healthy people across ages. A second PCR, run for about 7 to 11 cycles, used a sample-barcoded 5' primer plus a J-beta primer mix. TCRdb fed the 5' RACE reads into MiXCR, producing one record per CDR3 protein. The data hold about 900,000 distinct CDR3 sequences, with around 46% observed a single time. What was sequenced was blood. Receptors were obtained from a young man in good health.

The genes are TRBV18 and TRBJ1-4; D not certain. CDR1 is KGHSH and CDR2 is LQKENI in the germline V gene. Trimming took 0 bases from V and 4 from J, leaving 9 bases between them. The CDR3 covers 15 residues. CDR3 in amino acids: CASSPPTASNEKLFF. DNA of the CDR3: TGTGCCAGCTCACCACCGACCGCCAGTAATGAAAAACTGTTTTTT.

This clonotype was seen only a few times. For the CDR3, the DNA is TGTGCCAGTTACAGTTACGAGCAGTACTTC. It is translated as CASYSYEQYF. V is TRBV6-1 and J is TRBJ2-7; no clear D gene. There are 10 residues in the CDR3. Looked up from germline, CDR1 is MNHNS and CDR2 is SASEGT. With 9 bases removed from V and 4 bases from J, the gap between germline ends came to 7 bases.

The gene calls are TRBV3-1 and TRBJ2-7; D ambiguous. V was trimmed by 1 base and J by 7 bases, leaving 11 bases between them. In germline, CDR1 is LGHDT, CDR2 YNNKEL (reference sequence). The CDR3 covers 13 residues. CDR3 amino acids: CASSQVNVNEQYF. In DNA, the CDR3 is TGTGCCAGCAGCCAAGTTAATGTCAATGAGCAGTACTTC.

The chain recombines TRBV7-9 with TRBJ2-5; D not certain. Germline values: CDR1 SEHNR, CDR2 FQNEAQ (reference sequence). V dropped 2 bases and J dropped 4 bases, with 14 bases sitting between them. This CDR3 is built from 15 residues. CDR3 DNA sequence: TGTGCCAGCAGCTTAAGGCAGGCCAGTGGAGAGACCCAGTACTTC. Its translation: CASSLRQASGETQYF.

This chain uses TRBV5-1 with TRBJ2-5, with D possibly called TRBD1 or TRBD2 (6 bases each). Germline-derived CDR1 and CDR2 are SGHRS and YFSETQ. The CDR3 runs to 15 residues. The germline V and J ends were trimmed by 4 bases and 3 bases, with 16 bases remaining between them. The CDR3 nucleotides read TGCGCCAGCAGCCCTGGGGGGCGGATAGAAGAGACCCAGTACTTC. It specifies CASSPGGRIEETQYF.

The rearrangement joins TRBV7-2 to TRBJ2-7; 7 bases fit TRBD1. The end of the DNA is better explained by TRBJ2-5, so the J call may be wrong. CDR1 SGHTA and CDR2 FQGNSA come from the germline V gene. The CDR3 consists of 15 residues. The DNA for the CDR3 is TGTGCCAGCAGCTTAGCCCCGGGACAGACGGGGACCCAGTACTTC. As protein: CASSLAPGQTGTQYF.

V and J are TRBV7-2 and TRBJ2-5; 9 nucleotides match TRBD2. This CDR3 has 15 residues. Trimming took 5 bases from V and 2 from J; bases not matched to a gene: 6. The germline V gene has CDR1 SGHTA and CDR2 FQGNSA. Written as DNA, the CDR3 is TGTGCCAGCAGCCCTTTAGCGGGGGCTCAAGAGACCCAGTACTTC. This codes for CASSPLAGAQETQYF.

The V gene is TRBV10-3, the J gene TRBJ1-4; no reliable D call. Germline V gene data show CDR1 as ENHRY and CDR2 as SYGVKD. Deletions cut 3 bases from V and 5 bases from J, with 7 bases between. The CDR3 is 13 residues long. CDR3 protein: CAISDGENEKLFF. In DNA form, the CDR3 reads TGTGCCATCAGTGACGGTGAAAATGAAAAACTGTTTTTT.

This chain links TRBV29-1 with TRBJ2-1; a weak D match, TRBD2 (6 bases). The V gene's germline CDR1 is SQVTM and CDR2 ANQGSEA. V lost 4 bases to trimming and J lost 6 bases, with 13 bases between them. This CDR3 comprises 13 residues. CDR3 residues: CSVVWDGGNEQFF. The CDR3 nucleotides read TGCAGCGTTGTTTGGGACGGGGGCAATGAGCAGTTCTTC.

V is TRBV29-1 and J is TRBJ2-5, with D hard to call. V was clipped by 3 bases and J by 5 bases, with 10 bases between them. Germline CDR1 is SQVTM and CDR2 is ANQGSEA. This CDR3 contains 12 residues. In nucleotides, the CDR3 is TGCAGCGTTGAGCGGCAGGCGGAGACCCAGTACTTC. Its protein product is CSVERQAETQYF.

The genes are TRBV20-1 and TRBJ2-1; tentatively, D is TRBD1 (5 bases). The V and J ends lost 7 bases and 6 bases respectively, with 19 bases between them. This CDR3 region has 14 residues. Germline CDR1 and CDR2: DFQATT and SNEGSKA (reference sequence). The CDR3 sequence is CSVRAPGMGNEQFF. The CDR3 region has the DNA TGCAGTGTACGGGCACCAGGGATGGGCAATGAGCAGTTCTTC.

The chain has TRBV5-1 and TRBJ2-7, with TRBD1 matching over 9 bases. The CDR3 is made up of 15 amino acids. The germline V gene has CDR1 SGHRS and CDR2 YFSETQ. V lost 1 base, J lost 5 bases, and 7 bases stayed unmatched. In DNA, the CDR3 is TGCGCCAGCAGCTTGCGCCCAGGGACAGGGAACGAGCAGTACTTC. Translation: CASSLRPGTGNEQYF.

Turning to this clonotype: At one boundary the junction diverges from the germline segment, which might be a read error. The chain links TRBV14 to TRBJ2-3, with D perhaps matching TRBD1 (5 bases). The CDR3 has 13 amino acids. Germline CDR1 reads SGHDN; CDR2 reads FVKESK. The chain's CDR3 is CASQQLPTGTQYF. CDR3 coding DNA: TGTGCCAGCCAACAGCTTCCCACAGGTACGCAGTATTTT.

The V gene is TRBV6-2 or TRBV6-3, the J gene TRBJ1-5; D gene unclear. CDR1 is MNHEY, CDR2 SVGEGT, per germline. The CDR3 spans 15 residues. V was pared by 2 bases and J by 1 base, with 9 bases between. Here the CDR3 DNA reads TGTGCCAGCAGTTACGAAGGGTTGAGCAATCAGCCCCAGCATTTT. Translated, it gives CASSYEGLSNQPQHF.

The chain joins TRBV6-5 to TRBJ2-5; no firm D call. Germline CDR1 and CDR2: MNHEY and SVGAGI. The CDR3 sequence is 15 residues long. V was cut by 4 bases and J by 5 bases, with 17 bases left in between. The CDR3: CASSFSGRYWETQYF. The CDR3 coding sequence is TGTGCCAGCAGTTTCTCCGGCAGATACTGGGAGACCCAGTACTTC.

For this clonotype: A much larger clone differs by one base, so this may be a read error. The chain carries TRBV7-8 and TRBJ2-3; 9 bases align to TRBD2. Germline V gene sequence: CDR1 SGHVS, CDR2 FQNEAQ. The CDR3 spans 15 residues. CDR3 DNA sequence: TGTGCCAGCAGCTTACTAGCGGGGACGACAGATGCGCAGTATTTT. Protein: CASSLLAGTTDAQYF.

The chain's CDR3 is CASSPRTGVNEQFF. The DNA for the CDR3 is TGCGCCAGCAGCCCCAGGACAGGGGTCAATGAGCAGTTCTTC. The gene calls are TRBV5-1 and TRBJ2-1, with 9 bases fitting TRBD1. The CDR3 extends over 14 amino acids. The germline gives CDR1 SGHRS, CDR2 YFSETQ. J gave up 6 bases and V 4 bases, and 5 bases lay outside the gene matches.

The genes are TRBV15 and TRBJ2-3, with 7 bases matching TRBD2. The ends lost 1 base at V and 1 base at J; junction bases unmatched: 8. CDR1 is LNHNV and CDR2 is YYDKDF in the germline V gene (reference sequence). The CDR3 extends over 17 amino acids. The CDR3 DNA follows: TGTGCCACCAGCAGAGGGGAGGGCAGCTTGGGCACAGATACGCAGTATTTT. Translation: CATSRGEGSLGTDTQYF. Looking up the rest from reference TRBV15 and TRBJ2-3 gives the full variable domain: DAMVIQNPRYQVTQFGKPVTLSCSQTLNHNVMYWYQQKSSQAPKLLFHYYDKDFNNEADTPDNFQSRRPNTSFCFLDIRSPGLGDTAMYLCATSRGEGSLGTDTQYFGPGTRLTVL.

The V call is TRBV5-1, the J call TRBJ2-2, with TRBD1 matching 7 bases. The J segment lost 3 bases and the V segment lost 1 base, leaving 3 bases of the junction unmatched. In germline, CDR1 is SGHRS, CDR2 YFSETQ. The CDR3 is made up of 15 amino acids. The chain's CDR3 is CASSLNQGDTGELFF. In DNA form, the CDR3 reads TGCGCCAGCAGCTTGAACCAGGGGGACACCGGGGAGCTGTTTTTT. The whole variable domain, filled in from reference TRBV5-1 and TRBJ2-2, reads KAGVTQTPRYLIKTRGQQVTLSCSPISGHRSVSWYQQTPGQGLQFLFEYFSETQRNKGNFPGRFSGRQFSNSRSEMNVSTLELGDSALYLCASSLNQGDTGELFFGEGSRLTVL.

This chain uses TRBV7-2 with TRBJ1-5; tentatively, D is TRBD1 (5 bases). The CDR3 contains 15 residues. CDR1 is SGHTA, CDR2 FQGNSA, per germline. The V end lost 4 bases, the J end lost 5 bases, and 15 bases lay between the germline ends. CDR3 DNA: TGTGCCAGCAGCTCCGGTAGACAGTTTTATCAGCCCCAGCATTTT. Residues: CASSSGRQFYQPQHF.

J is TRBJ1-2 and V is TRBV20-1; perhaps TRBD1 as D (6 bases). CDR3 length: 14 amino acids. Trimming took off 6 bases at V and 5 bases at J, with 19 bases between the two ends. Germline V gene sequence: CDR1 DFQATT, CDR2 SNEGSKA (reference sequence). The DNA for the CDR3 is TGCAGTGCAACCAGCCGGACAGCCTTATATGGCTACACCTTC. Amino acid sequence: CSATSRTALYGYTF.

This clonotype was found a few times. J is TRBJ1-2 and V is TRBV29-1; D is ambiguous. With 3 bases removed from V and 6 bases from J, the gap between germline ends came to 8 bases. Germline lookup yields CDR1 SQVTM and CDR2 ANQGSEA. This CDR3 contains 11 residues. CDR3 sequence reads: CSVDGEDGYTF. Written as DNA, the CDR3 is TGCAGCGTTGACGGGGAGGATGGCTACACCTTC.

This clonotype was counted a few times. The genes are TRBV4-3 and TRBJ2-3; D possibly corresponds to TRBD1 (5 bases). V was trimmed by 1 base and J by 0 bases, leaving 17 bases between them. The length of the CDR3 is 18 residues. Germline V CDR1 and CDR2: LGHNA, YSLEER. DNA of the CDR3: TGCGCCAGCAGCCAAGGGGGCTCGACCGTACGAAGCACAGATACGCAGTATTTT. This encodes CASSQGGSTVRSTDTQYF.

This chain joins TRBV5-1 and TRBJ2-7, with 8 bases fitting TRBD2. The end of the DNA fits TRBJ2-5 better, so the J call may be wrong. Germline-derived CDR1 and CDR2 are SGHRS and YFSETQ. This CDR3 has 15 residues. The CDR3 coding sequence is TGCGCCAGCAGCTTTCTGACTAGCGAGGGGGAGACCCAGTACTTC. Protein sequence: CASSFLTSEGETQYF.

The gene calls are TRBV7-2 and TRBJ2-1; a weak D match, TRBD2 (5 bases). V lost 5 bases, J lost 12 bases, and 11 bases lay in between. Per the germline V gene, CDR1 is SGHTA and CDR2 is FQGNSA. This CDR3 contains 11 residues. The CDR3 DNA reads TGTGCCAGCAGCGAGGGAGCAAGGCAGTTCTTC. This encodes CASSEGARQFF.

The V gene is TRBV2, the J gene TRBJ2-1, with D perhaps matching TRBD1 or TRBD2 (5 bases each). This CDR3 spans 14 amino acids. Germline assignment: CDR1 SNHLY and CDR2 FYNNEI. Trimming removed 6 bases from V and 7 bases from J, with 16 bases in between. This CDR3 is CASRGDARPNEQFF. The CDR3 DNA follows: TGTGCCAGCAGAGGGGACGCCCGGCCTAATGAGCAGTTCTTC.

The chain is built from TRBV7-2 and TRBJ1-2; a weak D match, TRBD1 (5 bases). CDR3 size: 15 residues. The germline V gene has CDR1 SGHTA and CDR2 FQGNSA. V shed 5 bases and J shed 4 bases, with 17 bases lying between them. Here the CDR3 DNA reads TGTGCCAGCAGCAATGACAGATACCACATCTATGGCTACACCTTC. Its translation: CASSNDRYHIYGYTF.

This clonotype was counted only a few times. In DNA, the CDR3 is TGTGCCAGCAGCTCCGGGGCCCCTAATGAAAAACTGTTTTTT. Translating gives CASSSGAPNEKLFF. V is TRBV7-9 and J is TRBJ1-4; D possibly corresponds to TRBD1 (5 bases). CDR1 is SEHNR and CDR2 is FQNEAQ in the germline V gene (reference sequence). The CDR3 contains 14 residues. V was shortened by 4 bases and J by 3 bases, with 9 bases between the two germline ends.

This clonotype came up a few times. This rearrangement joins TRBV6-2 or TRBV6-3 to TRBJ2-2; perhaps TRBD2 as D (6 bases). Germline V CDR1 and CDR2: MNHEY, SVGEGT. The CDR3 totals 16 residues. The germline V and J ends were trimmed by 5 bases and 2 bases, with 15 bases remaining between them. CDR3 nucleotide sequence: TGTGCCAGCAGTCCAGGGCTAGCGCCTAACACCGGGGAGCTGTTTTTT. Translated: CASSPGLAPNTGELFF.